A single T cell receptor (beta chain) is shown here with its context. The antigen this receptor binds is unknown. Base qualities are not recorded, but no much larger clone differs from it by a single base. TCRbeta CDR3 regions were amplified from genomic DNA by means of the immunoSEQ Assay, a bias-controlled multiplex PCR. The published analysis was carried out like this. Within the assay, amplification of reference gene primers was used to estimate how many nucleated cells each sample contained. Sequence reads were collapsed and filtered to measure the absolute abundance of every unique TCRbeta CDR3 rearrangement. For each sample, productive Simpson clonality was calculated as the square root of Simpson's diversity index across productive rearrangements. TCRdb took over this immuneACCESS table, retaining in-frame rearrangements with V and J assigned. Such tables are incomplete; in checked studies, under half of the missing clones stem from an unresolved V gene, and the remainder is unexplained. The DNA was the basis for D and trimming; V, J and clone size are from that table. This sample comprises some 100,000 clones, about nine tenths of them detected only once. The ten largest clones take up more than 5% of the sample.

The sample comes from a study of blood T cell repertoires in COVID-19 (dated by TCRdb to 2020 to 2022). At the level of the whole study: Collaborator samples came from the United States, Italy and Spain and covered acute and convalescent phases of COVID-19. The material from the prospective study consisted of cDNA or gDNA derived from T cells, B-cell-depleted T cells, or PBMCs. Deeply sampled blood TCRbeta repertoires from subjects exposed to, actively infected with, or recovered from COVID-19 were included in the dataset. The repertoires were released in a freely available public database meant as a resource for research on the immune response to SARS-CoV-2. The samples were drawn from the first 160 participants of the ongoing ImmuneRACE study and from about 1,200 subjects provided by 6 global collaborators. Nearly every sample came with metadata listing a de-identified subject ID, COVID-19 status, age in years and sex. Where HLA class I and class II types were available, the types were taken from metadata supplied by the sample provider, not from assay-based typing. What the work shows at the level of the full study, not this receptor alone: Clinical and demographic metadata were provided uncurated, with the amount varying by source and participant.

Each collaborating institution followed its own protocols to collect whole blood in K2EDTA tubes. For TCRbeta analysis, collaborators shipped samples in one of three forms: frozen whole blood, isolated PBMCs, or DNA extracted from either of those sample types. Reading the germline V gene gives CDR1 SGHDT and CDR2 YYEEEE. Relative to germline, V is 4 bases shorter and J is 4 bases shorter, with 11 bases between their ends. The CDR3 holds 13 amino acids from the cysteine to the phenylalanine. Just the 39-base CDR3 DNA is kept, in frame starting at base 1. The sequenced sample was peripheral blood. This receptor was obtained from a man aged 70-80 years with acute or convalescent COVID-19. The rearrangement combines TRBV5-6 with TRBJ1-2; the D gene cannot be named for sure. The DNA is TGTGCCAGCAGCACCGACACCTCCTATGGCTACACCTTC. It translates to CASSTDTSYGYTF.